Below are 16 T cell receptor beta chains sequenced from a single sample in a study of T cells in Graves' hyperthyroidism and ophthalmopathy (dated by TCRdb to the late 2010s). Library preparation employed multiplex PCR. TCRdb names Illumina HiSeq 2000 as the instrument used. Amplification of TCR beta CDR3 regions was carried out from RNA transcripts. The first round of RT-PCR for the TCR CDR3 was performed with the HTBI primer set and the Qiagen OneStep RT-PCR kit. TCRdb cleaned the public reads at Q25 with fastp, built clones with MiXCR and kept in-frame beta chains. All rows with the same CDR3 protein become a single entry with the most common DNA and genes. The sample data list roughly 500,000 distinct CDR3 sequences, and 35% to 55% of these were observed just once. Around a fifth of the sample goes to the ten largest clones. Sequenced input: peripheral blood or thyroid tissue (not recorded which). These receptors all stem from an adult woman with Graves' disease, either hyperthyroidism or ophthalmopathy (not recorded which).

This clonotype has at least ten counts. The chain joins TRBV6-5 to TRBJ1-2; tentative D call: TRBD1 (6 bases). Trimming stripped 4 bases from V and 4 bases from J, with 13 bases between. Germline V gives CDR1 MNHEY, CDR2 SVGAGI. CDR3 length equals 14 residues. The DNA for the CDR3 is TGTGCCAGCAGTTCGATACAGGGTACCTATGGCTACACCTTC. It yields the protein CASSSIQGTYGYTF.

This sequence joins TRBV28 and TRBJ1-6; the match to TRBD1 covers 7 bases. This CDR3 contains 15 residues. CDR1 and CDR2 from the germline V gene are MDHEN and SYDVKM. V lost 11 bases to trimming and J lost 5 bases; unmatched junction nucleotides: 12. As DNA, the CDR3 is TGTGCCGGGGGCCCAGGGGGAGTAAATAATTCACCCCTCCACTTT. Translation gives CAGGPGGVNNSPLHF.

The chain is built from TRBV7-9 and TRBJ1-1; D ambiguous. The V and J ends lost 3 bases and 7 bases respectively, with 12 bases between them. CDR1 SEHNR and CDR2 FQNEAQ come from the germline V gene (reference sequence). The CDR3 is 13 residues long. CDR3 region: CASSFWAADEAFF. CDR3 nucleotides: TGTGCCAGCAGCTTTTGGGCGGCGGATGAAGCTTTCTTT.

The chain combines TRBV29-1 with TRBJ2-5; D perhaps matches TRBD1 (5 bases). Germline V gene lookup returns CDR1 SQVTM and CDR2 ANQGSEA. This CDR3 region has 14 residues. The ends were cut back, 7 bases at V and 3 bases at J, with 18 bases in the middle. This CDR3 reads CSARAAVNEETQYF. The DNA for the CDR3 is TGCAGCGCCAGGGCCGCGGTTAACGAAGAGACCCAGTACTTC.

The V call is TRBV29-1, the J call TRBJ2-5; perhaps TRBD1 as D (6 bases). V lost 8 bases and J 3 bases, leaving 13 bases between the germline ends. This CDR3 contains 12 residues. Germline V gene sequence: CDR1 SQVTM, CDR2 ANQGSEA. The DNA for the CDR3 is TGCAGCTATTTGGACAGAAAAGAGACCCAGTACTTC. It is translated as CSYLDRKETQYF.

This clonotype has more than one count but fewer than ten. The chain couples TRBV20-1 to TRBJ1-4; maybe TRBD1 (6 bases). V was trimmed by 3 bases and J by 8 bases, leaving 16 bases between them. The CDR3 extends over 14 amino acids. Germline CDR1 and CDR2: DFQATT and SNEGSKA (reference sequence). CDR3 nucleotides: TGCAGTGCTAGCCTGACAGTAGACAGGGAAAAACTGTTTTTT. Its protein product is CSASLTVDREKLFF.

A note on this clonotype: Given a much more abundant clone one base away, this may be a read error. The chain couples TRBV5-4 to TRBJ2-6; D possibly corresponds to TRBD2 (5 bases). This CDR3 is 14 amino acids long. The V gene's germline CDR1 is SGHNT and CDR2 YYREEE (reference sequence). CDR3 nucleotide sequence: TGTGCCAACAGCTTGGAGCGTAGCGAGAACGTCCTGACTTTC. The encoded protein is CANSLERSENVLTF.

This rearrangement joins TRBV10-3 to TRBJ2-5, with D uncertain. Trimming took off 4 bases at V and 4 bases at J, with 13 bases between the two ends. The CDR3 extends over 14 amino acids. Germline lookup yields CDR1 ENHRY and CDR2 SYGVKD. The CDR3 sequence: CAISVERRSETQYF. DNA of the CDR3: TGTGCCATCAGTGTGGAGAGGCGGTCAGAGACCCAGTACTTC.

The rearrangement joins TRBV29-1 to TRBJ1-1, with no clear D. The CDR3 length is 12 residues. Germline values: CDR1 SQVTM, CDR2 ANQGSEA. V lost 5 bases and J 2 bases, leaving 9 bases between the germline ends. CDR3 DNA sequence: TGCAGCGTTTTCCTACCTAACACTGAAGCTTTCTTT. The encoded protein is CSVFLPNTEAFF.

The V and J genes are TRBV19 and TRBJ1-5; 9 positions match TRBD1. Germline V lookup: CDR1 LNHDA, CDR2 SQIVND (reference sequence). V gave up 7 bases and J gave up 4 bases; unmatched junction bases: 8. The CDR3 is made up of 15 amino acids. CDR3 sequence reads: CASKSTGGANQPQHF. CDR3 in DNA: TGTGCCAGTAAGAGCACAGGGGGCGCGAATCAGCCCCAGCATTTT.

This clonotype was counted at least ten times. This sequence joins TRBV4-1 and TRBJ2-5; 8 nucleotides agree with TRBD2. This CDR3 contains 17 residues. V lost 2 bases, J lost 0 bases, and 8 bases stayed unmatched. In germline, CDR1 is MGHRA, CDR2 YSYEKL. The CDR3 loop reads CASSQWLRAGDQETQYF. CDR3 coding DNA: TGCGCCAGCAGCCAATGGTTACGAGCGGGGGACCAAGAGACCCAGTACTTC.

V and J are TRBV20-1 and TRBJ1-5; maybe TRBD1 (5 bases). CDR3 size: 14 residues. With 4 bases removed from V and 1 base from J, the gap between germline ends came to 11 bases. Germline V gives CDR1 DFQATT, CDR2 SNEGSKA (reference sequence). Written as DNA, the CDR3 is TGCAGTGCTATTCCGGGGGTGAGCAATCAGCCCCAGCATTTT. It yields the protein CSAIPGVSNQPQHF.

This clonotype was recorded many times. The chain couples TRBV7-9 to TRBJ1-1; the D is unclear. CDR1 and CDR2 from the germline V gene are SEHNR and FQNEAQ (reference sequence). The CDR3 contains 15 residues. V gave up 2 bases and J gave up 0 bases, with 10 bases separating them. CDR3 region: CASSLRAGLNTEAFF. Written as DNA, the CDR3 is TGTGCCAGCAGCTTAAGGGCGGGCCTGAACACTGAAGCTTTCTTT. The variable domain in full, completed from reference TRBV7-9 and TRBJ1-1, reads DTGVSQNPRHKITKRGQNVTFRCDPISEHNRLYWYRQTLGQGPEFLTYFQNEAQLEKSRLLSDRFSAERPKGSFSTLEIQRTEQGDSAMYLCASSLRAGLNTEAFFGQGTRLTVV.

This clonotype has ten or more counts. The chain carries TRBV7-6 and TRBJ2-6; D remains ambiguous. Germline-derived CDR1 and CDR2 are SGHVS and FNYEAQ. There are 15 residues in the CDR3. V was trimmed by 2 bases and J by 0 bases, leaving 5 bases between them. CDR3 in amino acids: CASSLRYSGANVLTF. The CDR3 DNA is TGTGCCAGCAGCTTACGGTACTCTGGGGCCAACGTCCTGACTTTC. Looking up the rest from reference TRBV7-6 and TRBJ2-6 gives the full variable domain: GAGVSQSPRYKVTKRGQDVALRCDPISGHVSLYWYRQALGQGPEFLTYFNYEAQQDKSGLPNDRFSAERPEGSISTLTIQRTEQRDSAMYRCASSLRYSGANVLTFGAGSRLTVL.

This clonotype has just one count. The V gene is TRBV28, the J gene TRBJ2-5, with 10 bases matching TRBD1. V gave up 7 bases and J gave up 5 bases; unmatched junction bases: 7. The CDR3 is made up of 14 amino acids. The V gene's germline CDR1 is MDHEN and CDR2 SYDVKM. CDR3 protein: CASIQGQGLETQYF. The DNA for the CDR3 is TGTGCCAGCATCCAGGGACAGGGGCTTGAGACCCAGTACTTC.

The chain uses TRBV7-9 and TRBJ1-2; D gene ambiguous. CDR3 size: 14 residues. Germline V lookup: CDR1 SEHNR, CDR2 FQNEAQ (reference sequence). V was cut by 5 bases and J by 4 bases, with 14 bases left in between. CDR3 nucleotides: TGTGCCAGCAGCCCGAGGGCAACGCCCTATGGCTACACCTTC. Amino acid sequence: CASSPRATPYGYTF. Based on the CDR3 plus reference TRBV7-9 and TRBJ1-2, the full variable domain is DTGVSQNPRHKITKRGQNVTFRCDPISEHNRLYWYRQTLGQGPEFLTYFQNEAQLEKSRLLSDRFSAERPKGSFSTLEIQRTEQGDSAMYLCASSPRATPYGYTFGSGTRLTVV.